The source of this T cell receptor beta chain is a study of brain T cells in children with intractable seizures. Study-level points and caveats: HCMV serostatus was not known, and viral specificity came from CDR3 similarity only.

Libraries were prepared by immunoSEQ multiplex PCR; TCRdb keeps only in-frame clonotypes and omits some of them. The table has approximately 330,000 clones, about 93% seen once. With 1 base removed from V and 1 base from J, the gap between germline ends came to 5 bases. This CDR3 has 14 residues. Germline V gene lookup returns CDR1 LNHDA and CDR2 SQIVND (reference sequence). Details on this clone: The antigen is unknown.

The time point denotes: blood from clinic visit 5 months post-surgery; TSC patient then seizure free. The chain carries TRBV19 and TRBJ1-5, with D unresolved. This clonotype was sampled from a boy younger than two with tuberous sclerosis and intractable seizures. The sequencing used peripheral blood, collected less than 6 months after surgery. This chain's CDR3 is CASSIVTSNQPQHF. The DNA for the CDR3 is TGTGCCAGTAGTATAGTCACAAGCAATCAGCCCCAGCATTTT. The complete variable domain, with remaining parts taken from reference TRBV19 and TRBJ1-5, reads DGGITQSPKYLFRKEGQNVTLSCEQNLNHDAMYWYRQDPGQGLRLIYYSQIVNDFQKGDIAEGYSVSREKKESFPLTVTSAQKNPTAFYLCASSIVTSNQPQHFGDGTRLSIL.